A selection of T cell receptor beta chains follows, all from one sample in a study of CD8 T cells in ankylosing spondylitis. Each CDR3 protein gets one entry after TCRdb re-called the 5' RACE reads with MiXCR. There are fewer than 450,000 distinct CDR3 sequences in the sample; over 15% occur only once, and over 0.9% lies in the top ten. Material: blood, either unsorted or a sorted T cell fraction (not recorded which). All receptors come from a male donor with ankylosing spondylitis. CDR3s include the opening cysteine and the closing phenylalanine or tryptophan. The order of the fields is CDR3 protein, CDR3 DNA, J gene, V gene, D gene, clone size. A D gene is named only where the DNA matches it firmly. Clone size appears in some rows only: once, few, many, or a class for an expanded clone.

CASSLKEGYGYTF | TGTGCCAGCAGCTTAAAGGAGGGCTATGGCTACACCTTC | TRBJ1-2 | TRBV11-2 | . | few
CSASKRSGAYEQYF | TGCAGTGCTAGCAAGCGCTCGGGAGCCTACGAGCAGTACTTC | TRBJ2-7 | TRBV20-1 | . | few
CATRASNQPQHF | TGTGCCACCAGGGCTAGCAATCAGCCCCAGCATTTT | TRBJ1-5 | TRBV15 | . | few
CASSSSVGGAYNEQFF | TGTGCCAGCAGCTCTTCGGTGGGGGGGGCCTACAATGAGCAGTTCTTC | TRBJ2-1 | TRBV5-4 | TRBD2 | .
CASSLESGGNSPLHF | TGTGCCAGCAGCTTAGAGTCAGGGGGAAATTCACCCCTCCACTTT | TRBJ1-6 | TRBV7-9 | TRBD1 | few
CASSEPSESDTQYF | TGTGCCAGCAGTGAACCGTCAGAATCAGATACGCAGTATTTT | TRBJ2-3 | TRBV25-1 | . | .
CSVGRLAGVVAETQYF | TGCAGCGTTGGGCGACTAGCGGGAGTAGTGGCGGAGACCCAGTACTTC | TRBJ2-5 | TRBV29-1 | TRBD2 | .
CSASPGKASNQPQHF | TGCAGTGCTAGTCCGGGGAAGGCCAGCAATCAGCCCCAGCATTTT | TRBJ1-5 | TRBV20-1 | . | few
CASGSSPSYEQYF | TGTGCCTCAGGGAGTTCACCCTCCTACGAGCAGTACTTC | TRBJ2-7 | TRBV3-1 | . | .
CASSSYTSGEYNEQFF | TGTGCCAGCAGTTCCTATACTAGCGGAGAATACAATGAGCAGTTCTTC | TRBJ2-1 | TRBV2 | TRBD2 | many
CASSPRQAEQYF | TGTGCCAGCTCACCACGCCAGGCAGAGCAGTACTTC | TRBJ2-7 | TRBV18 | . | .
CASSLEGGRSSSYNEQFF | TGCGCCAGCAGCTTGGAAGGCGGCAGATCCTCCTCCTACAATGAGCAGTTCTTC | TRBJ2-1 | TRBV5-1 | . | .
CAWIRRGGNTGELFF | TGTGCCTGGATTCGGCGGGGGGGGAACACCGGGGAGCTGTTTTTT | TRBJ2-2 | TRBV30 | TRBD2 | .
CAISEDSNEKLFF | TGTGCCATCAGTGAGGACAGTAATGAAAAACTGTTTTTT | TRBJ1-4 | TRBV10-3 | . | few
CASSFNVGNTIYF | TGTGCCAGCAGTTTCAACGTCGGAAACACCATATATTTT | TRBJ1-3 | TRBV12-3/TRBV12-4 | . | .
CASSLQKHTDTQYF | TGTGCCAGCAGCTTACAGAAACACACAGATACGCAGTATTTT | TRBJ2-3 | TRBV11-2 | . | few
CASSTTQIYPGAPYGYTF | TGTGCCAGCAGTACCACCCAGATTTACCCGGGGGCACCCTATGGCTACACCTTC | TRBJ1-2 | TRBV6-2/TRBV6-3 | . | .
CASSSTPAGRSTDTQYF | TGTGCCAGCAGTTCGACCCCCGCGGGACGAAGCACAGATACGCAGTATTTT | TRBJ2-3 | TRBV6-2/TRBV6-3 | . | .
CSAPEQGRPNEQFF | TGCAGTGCTCCCGAACAGGGCCGGCCCAATGAGCAGTTCTTC | TRBJ2-1 | TRBV20-1 | . | few
CASSPGSSTYEQYF | TGTGCCAGCTCACCAGGGAGTAGCACCTACGAGCAGTACTTC | TRBJ2-7 | TRBV18 | . | .
CASSLFWLAANEQFF | TGCGCCAGCAGCCTCTTTTGGCTAGCCGCTAATGAGCAGTTCTTC | TRBJ2-1 | TRBV4-1 | . | .
CATTRDSQSYNEQFF | TGTGCCACCACCAGGGACAGCCAATCCTACAATGAGCAGTTCTTC | TRBJ2-1 | TRBV15 | TRBD1 | .
CASSDDRARRLFF | TGTGCCAGCAGCGATGACAGGGCTAGGAGACTGTTTTTT | TRBJ1-4 | TRBV28 | TRBD1 | few
CASGSYNEQFF | TGTGCCAGTGGGTCCTACAATGAGCAGTTCTTC | TRBJ2-1 | TRBV28 | . | .
CASSLGRVTGTDTQYF | TGCGCCAGCAGCTTGGGTCGGGTTACGGGCACAGATACGCAGTATTTT | TRBJ2-3 | TRBV5-1 | . | .
CASSQESSPKNIQYF | TGTGCCAGCAGCCAAGAAAGCAGTCCAAAAAACATTCAGTACTTC | TRBJ2-4 | TRBV3-1 | . | .
CSARVKGAGGMNSPLHF | TGCAGTGCTAGAGTAAAGGGGGCCGGGGGGATGAATTCACCCCTCCACTTT | TRBJ1-6 | TRBV20-1 | TRBD1 | .
CASSFPGTGLGEQYF | TGTGCCAGCAGCTTTCCCGGGACAGGGCTTGGCGAGCAGTACTTC | TRBJ2-7 | TRBV7-8 | TRBD1 | few
CAWSWGLPQETQYF | TGTGCCTGGAGTTGGGGACTACCACAAGAGACCCAGTACTTC | TRBJ2-5 | TRBV30 | TRBD2 | .